The entry that follows covers one T cell receptor (beta chain) sequence. No antigen is known for it. The data belong to a study of cytomegalovirus exposure and HLA in healthy donors. The PCR contained 60 Vbeta and 13 Jbeta primers. Assay: immunoSEQ multiplex PCR; the TCRdb copy retains only in-frame clones and omits some. In the table there are around 100,000 clones, more than 70% of which are singletons. As for the donors, each was a healthy bone marrow donor. Study results and limitations: In vitro confirmation showed a few CMV-associated chains to be CMV antigen specific. The listing of 160 or so TCR beta chains classed them as cytomegalovirus-associated.

The TCR comes from a man between 25 and 39 years old in good health and CMV-seronegative. Sequenced: PBMCs.

The CDR3 loop is CASSYSVGLVYNEQFF. The CDR3 DNA reads TGTGCCAGCAGTTACTCGGTTGGTCTAGTCTACAATGAGCAGTTCTTC. The rearrangement uses TRBV6-5 and TRBJ2-1; unclear D gene. CDR1 MNHEY and CDR2 SVGAGI come from the germline V gene. The ends were cut back, 0 bases at V and 3 bases at J, with 12 bases in the middle. The CDR3 loop spans 16 amino acids.